A single sample is the source of the 5 T cell receptor beta chains below, sequenced in a study of tissue T cells after allogeneic stem cell transplantation. The time point: mouse harvest day 7 after allogeneic transplant. Tail vein injection delivered 10^7 T-cell-depleted bone marrow cells and 10^6 splenic CD5+ T cells. This table comes from immunoSEQ multiplex PCR, and its TCRdb copy is limited to in-frame clones, with some not included. The sample lists 5,500 to 7,500 clones, more than 45% occurring once. The sequenced material came from lymph node tissue. The source of these receptors is a female BALB/c mouse given C57BL/6 T cells with graft-versus-host disease after an allogeneic hematopoietic cell transplant.

As for this clone: The junction departs from the called germline gene at one end, perhaps through a read error. Gene names are mouse gene names. The sequence runs out 1 residue before the end of the CDR3; the remainder is reconstructed from the germline J gene. V and J are TRBV13-2 and TRBJ1-4; 9 positions agree with TRBD1. Germline V lookup: CDR1 NNHNN, CDR2 SYGAGS (reference sequence). The length of the CDR3 is 15 residues. The CDR3 here is CASSDPGQGNERLFF. CDR3 DNA, as far as it was read: TGTGCCAGCAGTGATCCGGGACAGGGCAACGAAAGATTATTT.

Concerning this clone: Genes here carry mouse names. The sequenced part of the CDR3 DNA is TGTGCAAGCAGCTGGGGGGCGCCAGACACCCAGTAC. It yields the protein CASSWGAPDTQY. The CDR3 reads in full as CASSWGAPDTQYF. The chain couples TRBV16 to TRBJ2-5; possible D gene TRBD2, 7 bases. The missing CDR3 end, 1 residue past where the read stops, is filled in from the germline J gene. CDR3 length equals 13 residues. Germline values: CDR1 SGHSA, CDR2 FRNQAP. The V and J ends lost 4 bases and 5 bases respectively, with 10 bases between them. The full variable domain, with the rest looked up from reference TRBV16 and TRBJ2-5, is NAGVIQTPRHKVTGKGQEATLWCEPISGHSAVFWYRQTIVQGLEFLTYFRNQAPIDDSGMPKERFSAQMPNQSHSTLKIQSTQPQDSAVYLCASSWGAPDTQYFGPGTRLLVL.

A few counts support this clone. Mouse gene names apply. Sequencing ends 1 residue short of the CDR3 end; the germline J gene provides the rest. The gene calls are TRBV4 and TRBJ2-5; D is perhaps TRBD1 (5 bases). Trimming cost V 4 bases and J 5 bases, with 10 bases left between them. The CDR3 totals 13 residues. Looked up from germline, CDR1 is LGHDT and CDR2 is YNNKQL (reference sequence). CDR3 sequence: CASSLRGVDTQYF. The DNA read from the CDR3 is TGTGCCAGCAGCTTAAGAGGGGTAGACACCCAGTAC.

Concerning this clone: Gene names are the mouse ones. The read comes to an end 1 residue before the CDR3 does, leaving the germline J gene to fill in the end. V gene TRBV31 combines with J gene TRBJ1-3, with TRBD1 as a possible D gene (5 bases). The CDR3 covers 15 residues. Per germline, CDR1 GKSSPN and CDR2 SITVG. V was trimmed by 0 bases and J by 0 bases, leaving 9 bases between them. The sequenced part of the CDR3 DNA is TGTGCCTGGAGTCTAGACGGGGCTTCTGGAAATACGCTCTAT. This gives the protein CAWSLDGASGNTLY. The whole CDR3 protein is CAWSLDGASGNTLYF. Full variable domain (remainder filled in from reference TRBV31 and TRBJ1-3): AQTIHQWPVAEIKAVGSPLSLGCTIKGKSSPNLYWYWQATGGTLQQLFYSITVGQVESVVQLNLSASRPKDDQFILSTEKLLLSHSGFYLCAWSLDGASGNTLYFGEGSRLIVV.

In its sample, this clone was seen a few times. Gene names and germline match the mouse. The read gets to within 1 residue of the CDR3 end, and the germline J gene fills in the rest. The rearrangement joins TRBV1 to TRBJ1-4; the match to TRBD1 covers 7 bases. The CDR3 spans 16 residues. Per germline, CDR1 NSQYPW and CDR2 LRSPGD (reference sequence). J was trimmed by 0 bases and V by 3 bases; bases with no gene match: 4. The CDR3 region is CTCSARDRISNERLFF. CDR3 bases read: TGCACCTGCAGTGCTAGGGACAGAATTTCCAACGAAAGATTATTT.